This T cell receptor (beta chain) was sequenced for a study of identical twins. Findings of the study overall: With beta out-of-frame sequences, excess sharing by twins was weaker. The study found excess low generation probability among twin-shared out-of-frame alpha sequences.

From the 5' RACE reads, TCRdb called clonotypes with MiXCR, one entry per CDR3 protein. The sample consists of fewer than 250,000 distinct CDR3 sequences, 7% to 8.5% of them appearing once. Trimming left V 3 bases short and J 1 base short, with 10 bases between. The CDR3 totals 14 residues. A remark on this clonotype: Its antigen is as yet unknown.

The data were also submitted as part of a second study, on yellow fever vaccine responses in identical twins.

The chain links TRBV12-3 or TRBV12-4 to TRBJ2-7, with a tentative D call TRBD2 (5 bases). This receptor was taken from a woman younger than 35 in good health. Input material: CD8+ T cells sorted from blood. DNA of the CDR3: TGTGCCAGCAGTTTGTTCGGGATTTCCTACGAGCAGTACTTC. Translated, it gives CASSLFGISYEQYF.